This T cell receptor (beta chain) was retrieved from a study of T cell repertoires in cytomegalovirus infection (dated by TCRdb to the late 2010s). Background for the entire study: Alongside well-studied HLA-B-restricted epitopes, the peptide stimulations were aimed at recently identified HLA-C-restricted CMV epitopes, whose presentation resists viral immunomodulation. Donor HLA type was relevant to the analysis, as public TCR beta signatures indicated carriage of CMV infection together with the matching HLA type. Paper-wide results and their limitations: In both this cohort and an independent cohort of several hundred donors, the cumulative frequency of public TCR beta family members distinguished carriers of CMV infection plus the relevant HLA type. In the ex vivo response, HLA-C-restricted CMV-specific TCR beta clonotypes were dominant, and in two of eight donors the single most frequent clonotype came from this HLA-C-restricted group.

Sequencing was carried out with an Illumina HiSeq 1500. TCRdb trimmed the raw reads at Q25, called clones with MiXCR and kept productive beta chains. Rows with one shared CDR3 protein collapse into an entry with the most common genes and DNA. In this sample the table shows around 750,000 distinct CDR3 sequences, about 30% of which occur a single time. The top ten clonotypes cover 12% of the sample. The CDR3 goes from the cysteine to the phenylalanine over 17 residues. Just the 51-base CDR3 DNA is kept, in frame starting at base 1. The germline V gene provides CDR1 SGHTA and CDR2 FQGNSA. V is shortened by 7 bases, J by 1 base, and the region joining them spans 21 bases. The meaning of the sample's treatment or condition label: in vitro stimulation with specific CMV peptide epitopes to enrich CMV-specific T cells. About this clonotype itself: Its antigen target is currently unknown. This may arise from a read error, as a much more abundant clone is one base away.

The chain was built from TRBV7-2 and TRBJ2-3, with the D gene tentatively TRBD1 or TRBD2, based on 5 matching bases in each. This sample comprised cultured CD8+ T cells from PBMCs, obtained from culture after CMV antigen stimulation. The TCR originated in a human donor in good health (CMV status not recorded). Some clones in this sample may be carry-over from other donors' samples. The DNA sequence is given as TGTGCCAGCAACTCCTTATACCGGGACGATCGCACAGATACGCAGTATTTT. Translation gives CASNSLYRDDRTDTQYF.